The T cell receptor beta chain described here comes from a study of beta chain features in type 1 diabetes (dated by TCRdb to about 2018). With respect to the entire study: Mean age, gender distribution, total cell number and subset yield did not differ between patients and healthy donors. Across all samples, about 110 million sorted cells were examined, and cell number per subset correlated strongly with RNA yield. The study compared TCRB repertoires of sorted circulating CD4+ T cell subsets between recently diagnosed type 1 diabetes patients and matched healthy donors. Whereas all 28 donors provided naive and central memory subsets, regulatory and stem cell-like memory subsets were isolated from just 8 patients and roughly eight healthy donors.

A single peripheral blood draw of about 116 mL on average was collected from each donor into heparinised tubes. A BD FACSAria II was used to sort naive, central memory, regulatory and stem cell-like memory CD4+ T cells with a panel that included CD45RO, CCR7, CD25, CD127, CD95 and CD27. Every sorted population had a purity above 95%. PBMCs were isolated right away by Lymphoprep density gradient centrifugation and were stained directly, without culture. To minimize batch effects, samples were stained and sorted in pairs, one healthy donor with one patient per experiment. V gives up 5 bases and J gives up 6 bases, and the segment between their germline ends measures 13 bases. The CDR3 runs 13 residues from the cysteine to the phenylalanine. Just the 39-base CDR3 DNA is kept, in frame starting at base 1. Sequences KGHSH (CDR1) and LQKENI (CDR2) are obtained from the germline V gene. This clone was seen only a few times. Its antigen has not been determined. No much larger clonotype is one base removed from it; base qualities were not supplied.

The entire isolated RNA was reverse transcribed using the High Capacity cDNA Reverse Transcription Kit, and thus expressed TCRB transcripts were sequenced. Naive, central memory and regulatory T cell samples underwent deep immunoSEQ sequencing, averaging around 3.6 million total reads per sample. After sorted cells were lysed in RLT buffer, RNA was extracted with DNase-treated RNeasy Micro or Mini kits, with the choice depending on cell number. To prevent cross-contamination, each cell subset was processed individually, whereas patient and healthy donor samples were processed jointly. The immunoSEQ multiplex PCR was used to amplify TCRB sequences from cDNA, yielding 87-bp fragments that span the CDR3 region. The amplicons were sequenced using the Illumina HiSeq platform. From the authors' description of their analysis: PCR bias was corrected computationally using synthetic template baselines, and reads within Hamming distance 2 were collapsed, with unmergeable singletons discarded. Reads were aligned against IMGT to assign V, D and J genes, CDR3 length and insertions or deletions at six rearrangement sites. Within each subset, clonotype counts were normalized to the number of sorted cells before true diversity and Gini coefficients were calculated with the tcR R package. The overlap coefficient, calculated on TCRB nucleotide sequences, was used to measure repertoire sharing. Out-of-frame TCRB sequences from naive cells were analyzed as a proxy for the pre-selection repertoire. What TCRdb holds here is the immuneACCESS table cut down to in-frame rearrangements. Part of the clones is not present; checked against another copy, under half of the missing clones reflect an unresolved V gene, and the others are unexplained. V and J calls and clone size come straight from that table; D and trimming were deduced from the DNA. Here the sample has about 410,000 clones; more than 11% occur a single time. Approximately 0.038% of the sample goes to the ten largest clones.

General study outcomes and caveats: Because cDNA was sequenced instead of genomic DNA, activated cells with high expression could be over-represented, although the groups did not differ in activation or CD3 levels. Type 1 diabetes patients showed a moderate but significant shortening of TCRB CDR3 length in all four CD4+ subsets. The naive, central memory and regulatory TCRB repertoires appeared to resemble one another more closely among patients than among healthy donors. Because the HLA sub-analyses included only small numbers of individuals, any influence of HLA type on TCRB rearrangement was left unresolved. Shorter templates might have been favored by PCR, but patient and control samples were amplified and corrected together, so both groups would have been affected equally by any skew. At VDJ recombination sites, patients with type 1 diabetes made fewer insertions and deleted more nucleotides, a pattern implying thymic rearrangement abnormalities.

The sequence is built from TRBV18 and TRBJ1-1; the D gene is perhaps TRBD1, on 6 matching bases. What was sequenced was naive CD4+ T cells from blood. Read against the paper, the sample's cell subset or site label means: true naive CD4+ T cells. The TCR originated in a man aged 25 to 45 in good health. The CDR3 in this case is CASSKEQGSEAFF. The nucleotide sequence reads as follows: TGTGCCAGCTCAAAAGAACAGGGTTCTGAAGCTTTCTTT.